Here is one T cell receptor (beta chain) with its context. Its antigen is still unknown. One base away there is no much larger clone; base qualities are not given. The collaborating institutions used their own protocols to collect whole blood in K2EDTA tubes. For TCRbeta analysis, collaborator samples were shipped as frozen whole blood, as isolated PBMCs, or as DNA extracted from either sample type. This sample stems from a study of blood T cell repertoires in COVID-19 (dated by TCRdb to the early 2020s). Background on the whole study: Samples covering the acute and convalescent phases of COVID-19 were provided by collaborators in the United States, Italy and Spain. The prospective study material was composed of cDNA or gDNA derived from T cells, B-cell-depleted T cells, or PBMCs. A de-identified subject ID, COVID-19 status, age in years and sex were almost always included in the sample metadata. Deeply sampled blood TCRbeta repertoires from subjects exposed to, actively infected with, or recovered from COVID-19 were included in the dataset. Where available, HLA class I and class II types were obtained from metadata supplied by the sample provider rather than from assay-based typing. The repertoires were released in a freely available public database meant as a resource for research on the immune response to SARS-CoV-2. Samples came from the ongoing ImmuneRACE study (first 160 participants) plus 1,254 subjects from 6 global collaborators. Summary of the overall study and its limitations: The amount of clinical and demographic metadata varied by source and participant and was provided uncurated.

Relative to germline, V is 0 bases shorter and J is 4 bases shorter, with 5 bases between their ends. CDR1 and CDR2, looked up from the germline V gene, are SGHAT and FQNNGV. From the cysteine through the phenylalanine, the CDR3 covers 13 amino acids. Only CDR3 DNA is held: 39 bases, read in frame from base 1. The immunoSEQ Assay, a bias-controlled multiplex PCR, was used to amplify TCRbeta CDR3 regions from genomic DNA. The authors' analysis ran thus. Nucleated cell counts per sample were estimated from amplification of reference gene primers within the assay. To quantify the absolute abundance of each unique TCRbeta CDR3 rearrangement, sequence reads were collapsed and filtered. For each sample, productive Simpson clonality was calculated as the square root of Simpson's diversity index over productive rearrangements. TCRdb limited this immuneACCESS table to in-frame rearrangements with V and J called. A share of clones is missing; checked studies link under half to unresolved V genes, and the rest is unexplained. That table is the source of V, J and clone size, and D and trimming were worked out from the DNA. Within this sample are tens of thousands of clones, with around nine tenths of them counted one time only. The leading ten clones occupy roughly 4.5% of the sample.

This chain joins TRBV11-2 to TRBJ2-3, with the D gene not clear enough to name. Specimen: peripheral blood. The sequence was obtained from a woman over 75 with acute or convalescent COVID-19. CDR3 sequence: CASSLDLADTQYF. The nucleotide sequence reads TGTGCCAGCAGCTTAGATTTAGCAGATACGCAGTATTTT.